This T cell receptor (beta chain) is from a study of siplizumab effects on memory and regulatory T cells. Study results and caveats: Some alloreactive sequences were traceable to unstimulated CD4+ memory cells, and siplizumab significantly reduced them. In unstimulated cells, naive T cells appeared more diverse than memory T cells and seemed major alloresponse contributors. Sequences below about 10^-5 frequency were poorly captured. As a result, only a minor fraction of alloreactive clones mapped to unstimulated subsets.

Here immunoSEQ multiplex PCR was the method, and the copy in TCRdb shows in-frame clones only, minus some. In the table there are around 120,000 clones, 90% to 95% of which are singletons. Germline V gene lookup returns CDR1 SEHNR and CDR2 FQNEAQ (reference sequence). V gave up 5 bases and J gave up 0 bases, with 8 bases separating them. The CDR3 has 15 residues. Comments on this clone: Its antigen is currently unknown.

The chain recombines TRBV7-9 with TRBJ2-6; no firm D call. Input material: non-Treg CD4+ T cells sorted from blood. This sequence originates from a human donor in good health. CDR3 amino acids: CASSPESSGANVLTF. The CDR3 nucleotides read TGTGCCAGCAGCCCTGAGAGCTCTGGGGCCAACGTCCTGACTTTC.